This TCR beta chain was observed in a study of T cell responses to AZD1222 COVID-19 vaccine (dated by TCRdb to the early 2020s). Some background on the complete study: AZD1222 recipients whose second dose came at about 4 weeks and those whose second dose came at about 12 weeks were combined into one group, since spike-specific TCR depth and breadth did not differ between the two schedules. TCR sequencing was performed for roughly 250 trial participants, of whom about 200 were given two doses of AZD1222 and some 25 were given two doses of MenACWY control vaccine. Trial participants were enrolled into age subgroups of 18-55, 56-69 and 70-plus years, which contained roughly 140, 27 and 60 TCR-sequenced participants, respectively.

The paper's findings and limits, for the study overall: Conclusions about previously exposed vaccinees are limited, since just five or six AZD1222 recipients were seropositive for SARS-CoV-2 at baseline. No day 14 peak-response samples were available, so repertoires were characterized only after the peak T cell response. CD4 TCRs associated with the vaccine covered the entire spike protein, and the dominant responses were in regions 160-218 and 743-854. Participants were mostly white British, with more females than males. The authors suggested clonal diversity may have been underestimated. A significant rise in spike-specific TCR breadth and depth was observed after two AZD1222 doses relative to day 0 and relative to MenACWY recipients. In the small 56-69-year group, the increase in depth fell short of significance, most likely because of low power. Epitopes outside the regions mutated in the B.1.351 and B.1.1.7 variants were reportedly recognized by nearly half of the unique spike-specific TCRs.

The CDR3 regions of human TCRbeta chains were analyzed by immunosequencing. The authors' pipeline ran thus. Repertoire TCRs were matched against a reference library of SARS-CoV-2-specific TCRs generated with the MIRA antigen-specificity platform. Breadth meant the fraction of unique TCRs that were SARS-CoV-2-associated, whereas depth meant the fraction of total T cells that were SARS-CoV-2-associated. Using the MIRA data, each spike-specific TCR was mapped to the spike region that the TCR reacts to and placed in a CD4 or CD8 class. Log10-transformed breadth and depth values were compared by one-way ANOVA with Sidak's multiple comparisons tests. TCRdb took this table from immuneACCESS and kept in-frame rearrangements with V and J called. Such tables lack part of the clones; where checked against another copy, unresolved V genes explain under half of the gap, and the rest is unexplained. V and J calls and clone size come straight from that table; D and trimming were deduced from the DNA. The sample contains 90,000 to 110,000 clones, approximately 90% of them found a single time. In total, the top ten clones hold approximately 5.5% of the sample.

The intended sense of this specimen's time point label: baseline before first vaccination. Samples from vaccinated people were obtained from the UK trials COV001 and COV002, which included a single-blind randomized controlled phase 2/3 trial of AZD1222 (ChAdOx1 nCoV-19) in healthy adults. For TCRbeta chain sequencing, PBMC samples were collected from trial participants at day 0 and at day 28 after the second dose. On this clone itself: There is no known antigen for this receptor. No much larger clonotype is one base removed from it; base qualities were not supplied.

Counted from cysteine to phenylalanine, this CDR3 has 16 amino acids. The DNA shown is the 48-base CDR3, in frame from base 1. Looking up the germline V gene (reference sequence) yields CDR1 MNHNY and CDR2 SVGAGI. V and J are trimmed by 5 bases and 1 base, and the gene matches miss 6 bases of the junction. Recombination joined TRBV6-6 with TRBJ1-3; 9 bases in the middle match TRBD1. The source was peripheral blood, collected on day 0 of AZD1222 vaccination. This clonotype was obtained from an adult in good health. This receptor has the CDR3 CASSRQGGSSGNTIYF. In nucleotide form, the sequence is TGTGCCAGCAGTCGACAGGGGGGATCTTCTGGAAACACCATATATTTT.